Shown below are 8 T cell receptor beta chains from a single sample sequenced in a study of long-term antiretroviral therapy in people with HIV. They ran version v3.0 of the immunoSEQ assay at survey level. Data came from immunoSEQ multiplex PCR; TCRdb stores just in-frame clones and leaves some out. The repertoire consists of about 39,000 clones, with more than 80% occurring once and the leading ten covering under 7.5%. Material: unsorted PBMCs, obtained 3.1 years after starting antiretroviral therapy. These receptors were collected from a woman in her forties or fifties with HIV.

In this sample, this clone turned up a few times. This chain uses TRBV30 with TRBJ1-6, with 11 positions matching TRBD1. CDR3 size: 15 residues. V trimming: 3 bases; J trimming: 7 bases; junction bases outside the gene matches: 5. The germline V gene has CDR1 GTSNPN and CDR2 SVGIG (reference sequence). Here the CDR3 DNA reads TGTGCCTGGAGCCCCGGACAGGGGGCCAATTCACCCCTCCACTTT. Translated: CAWSPGQGANSPLHF.

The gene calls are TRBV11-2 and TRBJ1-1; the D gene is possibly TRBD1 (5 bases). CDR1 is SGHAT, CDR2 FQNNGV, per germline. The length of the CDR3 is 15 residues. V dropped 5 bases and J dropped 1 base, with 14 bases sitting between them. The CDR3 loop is CASSLQSGENTEAFF. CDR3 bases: TGTGCCAGCAGCCTGCAATCGGGGGAGAACACTGAAGCTTTCTTT.

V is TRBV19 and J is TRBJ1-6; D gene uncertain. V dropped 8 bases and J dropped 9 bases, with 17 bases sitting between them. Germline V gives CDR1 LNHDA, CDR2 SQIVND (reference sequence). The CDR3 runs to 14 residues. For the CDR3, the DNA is TGTGCCAGTCGGGAGGCTGTGGCAGGTTCACCCCTCCACTTT. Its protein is CASREAVAGSPLHF. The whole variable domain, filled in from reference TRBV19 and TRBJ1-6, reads DGGITQSPKYLFRKEGQNVTLSCEQNLNHDAMYWYRQDPGQGLRLIYYSQIVNDFQKGDIAEGYSVSREKKESFPLTVTSAQKNPTAFYLCASREAVAGSPLHFGNGTRLTVT.

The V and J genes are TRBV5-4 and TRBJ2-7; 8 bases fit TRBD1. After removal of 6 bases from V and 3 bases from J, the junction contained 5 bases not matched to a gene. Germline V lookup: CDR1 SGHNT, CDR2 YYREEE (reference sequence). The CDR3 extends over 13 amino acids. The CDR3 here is CASTRDRFYEQYF. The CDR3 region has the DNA TGTGCCAGCACCAGGGACAGGTTCTACGAGCAGTACTTC. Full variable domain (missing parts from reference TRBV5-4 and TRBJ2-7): ETGVTQSPTHLIKTRGQQVTLRCSSQSGHNTVSWYQQALGQGPQFIFQYYREEENGRGNFPPRFSGLQFPNYSSELNVNALELDDSALYLCASTRDRFYEQYFGPGTRLTVT.

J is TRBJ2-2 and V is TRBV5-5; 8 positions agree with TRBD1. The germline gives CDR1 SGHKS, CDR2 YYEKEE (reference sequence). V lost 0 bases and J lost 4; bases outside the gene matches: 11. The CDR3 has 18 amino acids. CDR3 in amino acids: CASSLDQGARYGTGELFF. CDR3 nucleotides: TGTGCCAGCAGCTTGGACCAGGGGGCGAGGTACGGCACCGGGGAGCTGTTTTTT. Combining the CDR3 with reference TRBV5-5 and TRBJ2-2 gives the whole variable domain DAGVTQSPTHLIKTRGQQVTLRCSPISGHKSVSWYQQVLGQGPQFIFQYYEKEERGRGNFPDRFSARQFPNYSSELNVNALLLGDSALYLCASSLDQGARYGTGELFFGEGSRLTVL.

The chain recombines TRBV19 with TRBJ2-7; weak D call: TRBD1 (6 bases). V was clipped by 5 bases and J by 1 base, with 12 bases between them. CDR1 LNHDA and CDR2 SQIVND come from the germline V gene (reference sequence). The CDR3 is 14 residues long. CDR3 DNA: TGTGCCAGTAGTTCACAGGGCCGGTCCTACGAGCAGTACTTC. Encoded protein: CASSSQGRSYEQYF.

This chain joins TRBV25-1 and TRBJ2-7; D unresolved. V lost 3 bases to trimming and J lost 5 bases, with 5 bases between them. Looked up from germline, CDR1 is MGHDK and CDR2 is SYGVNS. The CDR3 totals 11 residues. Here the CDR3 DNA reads TGTGCCAGCAGTGATCGCGACGAGCAGTACTTC. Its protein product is CASSDRDEQYF.

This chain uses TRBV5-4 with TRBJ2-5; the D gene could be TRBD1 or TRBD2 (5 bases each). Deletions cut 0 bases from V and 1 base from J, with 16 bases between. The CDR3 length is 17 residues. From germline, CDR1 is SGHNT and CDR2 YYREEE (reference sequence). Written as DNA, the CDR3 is TGTGCCAGCAGCTTGGGTGACATGGGGACCGCCCAAGAGACCCAGTACTTC. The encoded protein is CASSLGDMGTAQETQYF.